The 7 T cell receptor beta chains below were found in one sample sequenced in a study of blood T cell repertoires in COVID-19. TCRdb's table, derived via immunoSEQ multiplex PCR, lists solely in-frame clones and lacks some. This sample has 250,000 to 400,000 clones, with under 95% found just once. Sequencing was done on a sample of PBMCs or T cells enriched from blood (not recorded which). Every receptor here comes from a man aged 55-75 years who had recovered from COVID-19.

The chain has TRBV19 and TRBJ2-1; D possibly corresponds to TRBD2 (6 bases). The CDR3 is made up of 13 amino acids. From germline, CDR1 is LNHDA and CDR2 SQIVND (reference sequence). V was pared by 6 bases and J by 9 bases, with 15 bases between. CDR3 sequence: CASSPSHGGEQFF. The DNA of the CDR3 is TGTGCCAGTAGCCCATCACACGGGGGTGAGCAGTTCTTC. Full variable domain (rest looked up from reference TRBV19 and TRBJ2-1): DGGITQSPKYLFRKEGQNVTLSCEQNLNHDAMYWYRQDPGQGLRLIYYSQIVNDFQKGDIAEGYSVSREKKESFPLTVTSAQKNPTAFYLCASSPSHGGEQFFGPGTRLTVL.

This chain links TRBV3-1 (or the pseudogene TRBV3-2) with TRBJ2-1; the match to TRBD2 covers 7 bases. The CDR3 consists of 15 residues. With 1 base clipped from V and 6 bases from J, the junction kept 6 bases outside the gene matches. Per the germline V gene, CDR1 is LGHDT and CDR2 is YNNKEL (reference sequence). The CDR3 loop is CASSQGGGAGNEQFF. CDR3 coding DNA: TGTGCCAGCAGCCAAGGGGGGGGAGCGGGCAATGAGCAGTTCTTC.

This clone was seen a few times. The chain couples TRBV4-2 to TRBJ1-2, with 8 bases that match TRBD1. Per the germline V gene, CDR1 is LGHNA and CDR2 is YNFKEQ. This CDR3 spans 15 amino acids. The V segment lost 0 bases and the J segment 7 bases; nucleotides outside the gene matches: 7. DNA for the CDR3: TGTGCCAGCAGCCAAGAGAGGGGACAGGTGACTGGCTACACCTTC. Translating gives CASSQERGQVTGYTF.

The chain has TRBV10-1 and TRBJ2-7; D is perhaps TRBD1 (5 bases). The V end lost 7 bases, the J end lost 0 bases, and 16 bases lay between the germline ends. CDR1 WNHNN and CDR2 SYGVQD come from the germline V gene (reference sequence). The CDR3 consists of 15 residues. The CDR3 bases are TGCGCCAGCAACGTAAGACAGTTTACCTCCTACGAGCAGTACTTC. It translates to CASNVRQFTSYEQYF.

V and J are TRBV6-1 and TRBJ2-1, with D unresolved. Trimming stripped 1 base from V and 2 bases from J, with 9 bases between. Germline CDR1 MNHNS, CDR2 SASEGT. The CDR3 length is 15 residues. CDR3 sequence: CASSEGQVAYNEQFF. The CDR3 DNA reads TGTGCCAGCAGTGAAGGGCAGGTAGCCTACAATGAGCAGTTCTTC.

The gene calls are TRBV3-1 (or the pseudogene TRBV3-2) and TRBJ2-5; a possible D gene is TRBD2 (5 bases). Germline V gene lookup returns CDR1 LGHDT and CDR2 YNNKEL (reference sequence). The CDR3 extends over 13 amino acids. V gave up 3 bases and J gave up 5 bases, with 10 bases separating them. In DNA form, the CDR3 reads TGTGCCAGCAGCCAGAGGGTGAAGGAGACCCAGTACTTC. This translates into CASSQRVKETQYF.

The gene calls are TRBV25-1 and TRBJ2-1; D is undetermined. CDR3 size: 13 residues. Germline V gene lookup returns CDR1 MGHDK and CDR2 SYGVNS. V was pared by 3 bases and J by 7 bases, with 10 bases between. The CDR3 DNA reads TGTGCCAGCAGTGAGGTCGGTCGTAATGAGCAGTTCTTC. It is translated as CASSEVGRNEQFF.